Each of the 25 T cell receptor beta chains below was sequenced from the same sample in a study of prognosis after radiotherapy for stage I lung cancer. Multiplex PCR in two rounds served to amplify TCR beta CDR3 from genomic DNA. Round-one PCR had primers specific to each TRBV and TRBJ gene. Via MiXCR, TCRdb re-called the multiplex PCR reads, giving one row per CDR3 protein. Of some 15,000 distinct CDR3 sequences listed, just under 30% are singletons. Sequenced material: PBMCs, taken before or after stereotactic body radiation therapy (not recorded which). The receptors derive from a donor aged 50 or older with non-small cell lung cancer.

About this clonotype itself: The CDR3 does not close with the conserved phenylalanine or tryptophan, likely indicating a read error. The CDR3 sequence: CASSYGGNLDEQFS. CDR3 in DNA: TGTGCCAGCAGTTACGGTGGGAATCTTGATGAGCAGTTCTCC. V gene TRBV6-5 combines with J gene TRBJ2-1; D not resolved. The V gene's germline CDR1 is MNHEY and CDR2 SVGAGI. Trimming removed 2 bases at V and 8 bases at J, with 13 bases between. The length of the CDR3 is 14 residues.

This clonotype ranks as medium-sized. V usage is TRBV20-1 and J usage is TRBJ2-3; D gene ambiguous. The CDR3 has 13 amino acids. V dropped 0 bases and J dropped 4 bases, with 8 bases sitting between them. Germline V gives CDR1 DFQATT, CDR2 SNEGSKA (reference sequence). Here the CDR3 DNA reads TGCAGTGCTAGAGATACACCATCAGATACGCAGTATTTT. Residues: CSARDTPSDTQYF.

This clonotype was counted many times. The V call is TRBV6-4, the J call TRBJ1-2, with D possibly TRBD1 on 6 matching bases. This CDR3 is built from 14 residues. Germline loops: CDR1 MRHNA, CDR2 SNTAGT. V lost 0 bases and J 8 bases, leaving 13 bases between the germline ends. CDR3 protein: CASSDSWGAGGYTF. CDR3 sequence (DNA): TGTGCCAGCAGTGACTCTTGGGGGGCTGGGGGCTACACCTTC.

This clonotype has ten or more counts. The chain is built from TRBV19 and TRBJ1-1, with unresolved D. The CDR3 is 13 residues long. Trimming took off 2 bases at V and 1 base at J, with 5 bases between the two ends. Germline V lookup: CDR1 LNHDA, CDR2 SQIVND (reference sequence). Here the CDR3 DNA reads TGTGCCAGTAGTATAAACAGGAACACTGAAGCTTTCTTT. This encodes CASSINRNTEAFF.

This clonotype was detected ten times or more. The chain combines TRBV18 with TRBJ2-5; maybe TRBD1 (5 bases). The V gene's germline CDR1 is KGHSH and CDR2 LQKENI. The CDR3 loop spans 13 amino acids. Deletions cut 6 bases from V and 2 bases from J, with 10 bases between. The CDR3 DNA reads TGTGCCAGCTCCCACAGACAGCAAGAGACCCAGTACTTC. Translated: CASSHRQQETQYF.

A note on this clonotype: A clone one base away is much larger, so this may be a read error. The chain links TRBV9 to TRBJ2-7; possibly TRBD2 for D (6 bases). The CDR3 spans 18 residues. From germline, CDR1 is SGDLS and CDR2 YYNGEE. The CDR3 DNA sequence: TGTGCCGGCAGCGTAGGTGTTCCCACGTCCGGGAGAAACTACGAGCAGTACTTC. Protein sequence: CAGSVGVPTSGRNYEQYF.

This clonotype qualifies as large. The chain has TRBV12-3 or TRBV12-4 and TRBJ1-2, with D perhaps matching TRBD1 (5 bases). V lost 5 bases to trimming and J lost 3 bases, with 13 bases between them. CDR3 length: 14 residues. CDR3 loop: CASSPSGGDYGYTF. The CDR3 DNA reads TGTGCCAGCAGTCCGTCTGGAGGGGACTATGGCTACACCTTC.

This chain joins TRBV12-3 or TRBV12-4 and TRBJ1-5, with D perhaps matching TRBD1 (5 bases). CDR3 length: 14 amino acids. The V end lost 6 bases, the J end lost 8 bases, and 17 bases lay between the germline ends. The CDR3 bases are TGTGCCAGCAGCCAGCAGCAGGGAAGTGAGCCCCAGCATTTT. It is translated as CASSQQQGSEPQHF.

This clonotype occurred many times. In DNA form, the CDR3 reads TGTGCCAGCAGCCAAGGGGACAGGGCCTTCCAAGAGACCCAGTACTTC. It specifies CASSQGDRAFQETQYF. The gene calls are TRBV14 and TRBJ2-5; 9 bases are a match to TRBD1. This CDR3 region has 16 residues. Germline V gives CDR1 SGHDN, CDR2 FVKESK. V shed 1 base and J 1 base; nucleotides not matched to a gene: 4.

In its sample, this clonotype was seen many times. The CDR3 region has the DNA TGTGCCAGAGGTTTACAGGGAACCTATAATTCACCCCTCCACTTT. Translation gives CARGLQGTYNSPLHF. The chain is built from TRBV19 and TRBJ1-6, with D maybe TRBD1 (6 bases). V dropped 9 bases and J dropped 2 bases, with 14 bases sitting between them. The CDR3 spans 15 residues. Germline loops: CDR1 LNHDA, CDR2 SQIVND (reference sequence).

Remarks on this clonotype: A read error may be the cause here, since a much bigger clone is one base away. The chain couples TRBV5-4 to TRBJ2-5, with 11 positions matching TRBD2. Germline CDR1 reads SGHNT; CDR2 reads YYREEE (reference sequence). This CDR3 spans 15 amino acids. Germline trimming cut 3 bases from V and 5 bases from J; bases unmatched to any gene: 6. DNA for the CDR3: TGTGCCAGCAGCTGGGGACTAGCGGTAGCGGAGACCCAGTACTTC. This encodes CASSWGLAVAETQYF.

With respect to this clonotype: A junction boundary mismatches the germline segment, possibly from a read error. The CDR3 here is CASSDRQVAGHTF. The CDR3 nucleotides read TGTGCCAGCAGTGATAGACAGGTTGCTGGCCACACCTTC. The chain carries TRBV25-1 and TRBJ1-2; tentatively, D is TRBD1 (6 bases). Germline CDR1 MGHDK, CDR2 SYGVNS. This CDR3 comprises 13 residues.

The gene calls are TRBV6-1 and TRBJ1-2, with D unresolved. CDR1 is MNHNS and CDR2 is SASEGT in the germline V gene. The CDR3 extends over 14 amino acids. Trimming removed 6 bases from V and 10 bases from J, with 21 bases in between. CDR3 coding DNA: TGTGCCAGCAGCCCCCCGCCAAACCTCGGGGTCTACACCTTC. It specifies CASSPPPNLGVYTF.

Comment on this clonotype: This likely reflects a read error, since a far larger clone is one base away. The chain joins TRBV6-4 to TRBJ2-2; unclear D gene. Germline V gene sequence: CDR1 MRHNA, CDR2 SNTAGT. The CDR3 sequence is 13 residues long. Trimming left V 6 bases short and J 6 bases short, with 11 bases between. As DNA, the CDR3 is TGTGCCAGCAGCATAGGGTGGCCCGGGGAGCTGTTTTTT. Protein product: CASSIGWPGELFF.

The chain links TRBV9 to TRBJ2-3, with D perhaps matching TRBD1 (6 bases). Germline V lookup: CDR1 SGDLS, CDR2 YYNGEE. V was shortened by 1 base and J by 2 bases, with 17 bases between the two germline ends. The CDR3 is made up of 17 amino acids. The CDR3 DNA is TGTGCCAGCAGCGTAAGGGACGGCAGGGGAACCACAGATACGCAGTATTTT. Protein: CASSVRDGRGTTDTQYF.

The chain couples TRBV28 to TRBJ2-7, with D possibly being TRBD1 (6 bases). Per germline, CDR1 MDHEN and CDR2 SYDVKM. The V and J ends lost 2 bases and 5 bases respectively, with 10 bases between them. CDR3 size: 13 residues. CDR3 bases: TGTGCCAGCAGTTTAAGGACAGCCGACGAGCAGTACTTC. Protein product: CASSLRTADEQYF. Using reference TRBV28 and TRBJ2-7 for the parts outside the CDR3, the full variable domain is DVKVTQSSRYLVKRTGEKVFLECVQDMDHENMFWYRQDPGLGLRLIYFSYDVKMKEKGDIPEGYSVSREKKERFSLILESASTNQTSMYLCASSLRTADEQYFGPGTRLTVT.

The V and J genes are TRBV2 and TRBJ2-6, with 9 bases identical to TRBD1. From germline, CDR1 is SNHLY and CDR2 FYNNEI. J gave up 1 base and V 9 bases, and 13 bases lay outside the gene matches. The CDR3 contains 18 residues. Written as DNA, the CDR3 is TGTGCCAGTGAACCGGGACAGGGAATTATATCTGGGGCCAACGTCCTGACTTTC. Translated, it gives CASEPGQGIISGANVLTF.

Details on this clonotype: This probably arose from a read error, given a far larger clone one base away. Since no conserved phenylalanine or tryptophan closes the CDR3, a read error is the likely cause. This chain uses TRBV6-4 with TRBJ2-7; D call uncertain. The length of the CDR3 is 14 residues. In germline, CDR1 is MRHNA, CDR2 SNTAGT. The ends were cut back, 3 bases at V and 0 bases at J, with 9 bases in the middle. The CDR3 is CASSELWDSYEQYL. The CDR3 DNA reads as TGTGCCAGCAGTGAGCTCTGGGACTCCTACGAGCAGTACCTC.

This clonotype has at least ten counts. The rearrangement links TRBV2 to TRBJ2-3; TRBD1 agrees at 8 bases. Per the germline V gene, CDR1 is SNHLY and CDR2 is FYNNEI. This CDR3 has 14 amino acids. Losses at the gene ends were 6 bases for V and 6 bases for J; bases not matched to a gene: 8. The DNA of the CDR3 is TGTGCCAGCAGGCTGAGACAGGGGAAGGATACGCAGTATTTT. Its translation is CASRLRQGKDTQYF.

A note on this clonotype: A far larger clone is a single base away, which makes a read error likely. The V and J genes are TRBV6-4 and TRBJ2-5; 9 bases fit TRBD1. Trimming removed 5 bases from V and 9 bases from J; junction bases left unmatched: 10. There are 14 residues in the CDR3. The germline V gene encodes CDR1 MRHNA and CDR2 SNTAGT. This chain's CDR3 is CASSPGTGKPSQYF. The CDR3 bases are TGTGCCAGCAGTCCCGGGACAGGGAAGCCGTCCCAGTACTTC.

Details on this clonotype: A much larger clone lies a single base off, so this may be a read error. CDR3 amino acids: CAVSLDTDTQYF. CDR3 DNA: TGTGCCGTTAGTCTAGACACAGATACGCAGTATTTT. The rearrangement links TRBV19 to TRBJ2-3; D not certain. Germline loops: CDR1 LNHDA, CDR2 SQIVND (reference sequence). The length of the CDR3 is 12 residues. V shed 11 bases and J shed 2 bases, with 11 bases lying between them. Full variable domain (rest looked up from reference TRBV19 and TRBJ2-3): DGGITQSPKYLFRKEGQNVTLSCEQNLNHDAMYWYRQDPGQGLRLIYYSQIVNDFQKGDIAEGYSVSREKKESFPLTVTSAQKNPTAFYLCAVSLDTDTQYFGPGTRLTVL.

This clonotype was picked up many times. The chain recombines TRBV20-1 with TRBJ1-1, with a weak D call TRBD1 (5 bases). Germline CDR1 is DFQATT and CDR2 is SNEGSKA (reference sequence). Trimming took 6 bases from V and 5 from J, leaving 19 bases between them. The CDR3 contains 14 residues. The CDR3 here is CSAPLSFSGTEAFF. CDR3 in DNA: TGCAGTGCACCGCTCTCCTTCTCAGGGACTGAAGCTTTCTTT.

This clonotype was counted a single time. A read error is likely here: a far larger clone is one base away. The chain recombines TRBV6-5 with TRBJ1-6; possibly TRBD1 for D (5 bases). Germline V gene lookup returns CDR1 MNHEY and CDR2 SVGAGI. The CDR3 contains 13 residues. This chain's CDR3 is CVSNWGPNSPLHF. In DNA, the CDR3 is TGTGTCAGCAACTGGGGACCTAATTCACCCCTCCACTTT.

Points on this clonotype: This likely stems from a read error, as it lies one base from a far larger clone. The chain is built from TRBV20-1 and TRBJ2-5; a possible D gene is TRBD2 (6 bases). The closer fit of TRBJ2-1 to the DNA end suggests the J call may be wrong. The CDR3 spans 15 residues. Germline assignment: CDR1 DFQATT and CDR2 SNEGSKA (reference sequence). This CDR3 is CSARSGVVIINEQFF. The CDR3 nucleotides read TGCAGTGCTAGGTCGGGAGTGGTAATTATCAATGAGCAGTTCTTC.

Regarding this clonotype: This likely traces to a read error, being one base from a far larger clone. The rearrangement joins TRBV7-2 to TRBJ2-3; 9 bases fit TRBD2. The CDR3 runs 16 residues. Germline V gene lookup returns CDR1 SGHTA and CDR2 FQGNSA. The DNA for the CDR3 is TGTGTCAGCAGCAATCCTAGCGGGACCTCGCCAGATACGCAGTATTTT. Translation: CVSSNPSGTSPDTQYF.